This TCR beta chain was profiled in a study of T cell changes during pregnancy in multiple sclerosis. Some clones are missing from TCRdb's copy, which holds only in-frame ones; the method was immunoSEQ multiplex PCR. This sample yields around 50,000 clones, of which 90% to 95% are seen a single time; 3.5% to 5% belongs to the top ten. The germline CDR1 and CDR2 sequences are MDHEN and SYDVKM. There are 15 residues in the CDR3. Trimming shortened V by 5 bases and J by 8 bases, and 19 bases separated the two germline ends. The source was CD8+ T cells from peripheral blood mononuclear cells, collected in the first trimester of pregnancy. The V gene is TRBV28, the J gene TRBJ2-1; tentative D call: TRBD2 (5 bases). This receptor was taken from a female donor with multiple sclerosis, enrolled in a pregnancy study. CDR3 sequence: CASSRDPDLFDEQFF. The CDR3 DNA is TGTGCCAGCAGTAGAGACCCGGACTTATTCGATGAGCAGTTCTTC.